This is a list of T cell receptor beta chains from one sample in a study of blood T cell repertoires in COVID-19. This table comes from immunoSEQ multiplex PCR, and its TCRdb copy is limited to in-frame clones, with some not included. The top ten clones hold around 5.1% of a sample with roughly 150,000 clones, under 95% of them seen once. The specimen sequenced was peripheral blood. The origin of the receptors is a man aged 18 to 29 with COVID-19, enrolled during active disease. The CDR3 runs from the conserved cysteine through the conserved F or W. The D gene is left open where the match is weak. Clone size is shown for a subset of rows, as once, few, many or a class of expanded clone.

NA | TRBJ2-7 | TRBV28 | once | TGTGCCAGCAGTTTCTTAGGGGCAGGTTACGAGCAGTACTTC | CASSFLGAGYEQYF
TRBD2 | TRBJ2-1 | TRBV7-2 | many | TGTGCCAGCAGCTTAGGGTATGGGACTAACAATGAGCAGTTCTTC | CASSLGYGTNNEQFF
NA | TRBJ2-2 | TRBV6-5 | NA | TGTGCCAGCACCCGCCGGGACGGGGAGCTGTTTTTT | CASTRRDGELFF
NA | TRBJ2-7 | TRBV5-5 | NA | TGTGCCAGCAGCTTGAGACTAACCTCCTACGAGCAGTACTTC | CASSLRLTSYEQYF
NA | TRBJ2-6 | TRBV7-2 | NA | TGTGCCAGCAGCTTAGACAGGGCTGGGGCCAACGTCCTGACTTTC | CASSLDRAGANVLTF
NA | TRBJ2-1 | TRBV2 | NA | TGTGCCAGCAGTGTACCGGGACTCTACAATGAGCAGTTCTTC | CASSVPGLYNEQFF
TRBD1 | TRBJ2-7 | TRBV9 | NA | TGTGCCAGCAGCTTGGGACAGGGGCCCTACGAGCAGTACTTC | CASSLGQGPYEQYF
NA | TRBJ2-1 | TRBV3-1/TRBV3-2 | NA | TGTGCCAGCAGCCCCAGGTACAATGAGCAGTTCTTC | CASSPRYNEQFF
NA | TRBJ2-2 | TRBV9 | NA | TGTGCCAGCAGCTTCCCCGGGGGACCTAACACCGGGGAGCTGTTTTTT | CASSFPGGPNTGELFF
NA | TRBJ2-2 | TRBV7-9 | NA | TGTGCCAGCAGCTCGACTTCCCCTGGCGGGGAGCTGTTTTTT | CASSSTSPGGELFF
TRBD2 | TRBJ2-1 | TRBV4-3 | NA | TGCGCCAGCAGCCAAGACCTACCGGGACTAGCGTTAAATGAGCAGTTCTTC | CASSQDLPGLALNEQFF
TRBD2 | TRBJ2-1 | TRBV6-4 | NA | TGTGCCAGCAGTCGCTTTGCGGGAGCGGGGAACAATGAGCAGTTCTTC | CASSRFAGAGNNEQFF
NA | TRBJ1-1 | TRBV3-1/TRBV3-2 | NA | TGTGCCAGCAGTAGGGGGACTGAAGCTTTCTTT | CASSRGTEAFF
NA | TRBJ1-1 | TRBV7-3 | NA | TGTGCCAGCAGCTTAGGCCCCGGGGACACTGAAGCTTTCTTT | CASSLGPGDTEAFF
TRBD2 | TRBJ2-3 | TRBV4-2 | NA | TGTGCCAGCAGCCAAGATCAGGGACTAGCGGGAGACTCAGATACGCAGTATTTT | CASSQDQGLAGDSDTQYF
NA | TRBJ1-3 | TRBV7-2 | NA | TGTGCCAGCAGCTCAGGCTTCTCTGGAAACACCATATATTTT | CASSSGFSGNTIYF
NA | TRBJ1-2 | TRBV6-1 | NA | TGTGCCAGCAGACGACAGAACAACTATGGCTACACCTTC | CASRRQNNYGYTF
TRBD1 | TRBJ1-2 | TRBV6-5 | few | TGTGCCAGCAGCTACAGGGGGATGGATGGCTACACCTTC | CASSYRGMDGYTF
NA | TRBJ1-1 | TRBV19 | few | TGTGCCAGTAGTTTCTCCAGGTTCTACGCAGGGATGGAAACTGAAGCTTTCTTT | CASSFSRFYAGMETEAFF
TRBD1 | TRBJ2-7 | TRBV30 | NA | TGTGCCTGGACCGGGACAGGGGGCTACGAGCAGTACTTC | CAWTGTGGYEQYF
NA | TRBJ2-1 | TRBV28 | NA | TGTGCCAGCAGTCTCGGTTCGCCACCGTGGAGCTCCTACAATGAGCAGTTCTTC | CASSLGSPPWSSYNEQFF
TRBD1 | TRBJ2-1 | TRBV10-2 | NA | TGCGCCAGCAATAAACAGGGGGTGAAACACAATGAGCAGTTCTTC | CASNKQGVKHNEQFF
TRBD2 | TRBJ2-2 | TRBV19 | NA | TGTGCCAGCCGGACTAGCGGGAGTCTCAGTTACACCGGGGAGCTGTTTTTT | CASRTSGSLSYTGELFF
TRBD1 | TRBJ2-7 | TRBV7-9 | few | TGTGCCAGCAGCAAGGGGGGGACAGGGGCCCGGTGGGATGACTACGAGCAGTACTTC | CASSKGGTGARWDDYEQYF
NA | TRBJ2-7 | TRBV28 | NA | TGTGCCAGCAGTTTATCACAGCTCTCCTACGAGCAGTACTTC | CASSLSQLSYEQYF
TRBD1 | TRBJ1-1 | TRBV4-1 | NA | TGCGCCAGCAGCCCCGGGACAGGGAACACTGAAGCTTTCTTT | CASSPGTGNTEAFF
TRBD1 | TRBJ1-1 | TRBV25-1 | once | TGTGCCAGCAGTGAGGGACAGGGAGGCATCAACACTGAAGCTTTCTTT | CASSEGQGGINTEAFF
NA | TRBJ1-5 | TRBV20-1 | NA | TGCAGTGCTAGTCTAAACGCGAATCAGCCCCAGCATTTT | CSASLNANQPQHF
NA | TRBJ2-1 | TRBV9 | NA | TGTGCCAGCAGCGCCCGGGTCGATTACAATGAGCAGTTCTTC | CASSARVDYNEQFF
TRBD2 | TRBJ2-7 | TRBV14 | few | TGTGCCAGCAGCCAAGGGCCGGGACTAGGACACGAGCAGTACTTC | CASSQGPGLGHEQYF
TRBD1 | TRBJ2-4 | TRBV18 | NA | TGTGCCAGCTCCCCTGACAGGGGGCCACCAGCCAAAAACATTCAGTACTTC | CASSPDRGPPAKNIQYF
NA | TRBJ2-3 | TRBV9 | NA | TGTGCCAGCAGCGTAGGCGGGGCCCGCACAGATACGCAGTATTTT | CASSVGGARTDTQYF
TRBD1 | TRBJ1-3 | TRBV28 | NA | TGTGCCAGCAGTCCCCAGGGGGACACCTCTGGAAACACCATATATTTT | CASSPQGDTSGNTIYF
NA | TRBJ2-2 | TRBV4-3 | once | TGCGCCAGCAGCCAAGTTCAGGGTTTCTCCACCGGGGAGCTGTTTTTT | CASSQVQGFSTGELFF
NA | TRBJ1-5 | TRBV6-6 | NA | TGTGCCAGCAGTTACTTCCAGGGAAGCAATCAGCCCCAGCATTTT | CASSYFQGSNQPQHF
TRBD2 | TRBJ2-7 | TRBV7-9 | NA | TGTGCCAGCAGCATTAGCGGGAGGTACGAGCAGTACTTC | CASSISGRYEQYF
TRBD2 | TRBJ2-2 | TRBV7-9 | NA | TGTGCCAGCAGCTTAAACCCAATACTAGCGACCGGGGAGCTGTTTTTT | CASSLNPILATGELFF
TRBD1 | TRBJ1-2 | TRBV28 | NA | TGTGCCAGCAGAAGTCAACAGGGGAGGTATGGCTACACCTTC | CASRSQQGRYGYTF
NA | TRBJ1-6 | TRBV7-2 | few | TGTGCCAGCAGCGTCGGGCCCGGGGATTCACCCCTCCACTTT | CASSVGPGDSPLHF
TRBD2 | TRBJ2-4 | TRBV28 | NA | TGTGCCAGCAGTCCCCAGGGAGGGCCGGGCAAAAACATTCAGTACTTC | CASSPQGGPGKNIQYF
NA | TRBJ1-4 | TRBV4-1 | NA | TGCGCCAGCAGCCAAGTATACAGGATAAATGAAAAACTGCTTTTT | CASSQVYRINEKLLF
NA | TRBJ2-2 | TRBV11-3 | NA | TGTGCCAGCAGCCGCCGGGGTGCGAACACCGGGGAGCTGTTTTTT | CASSRRGANTGELFF
TRBD2 | TRBJ2-5 | TRBV29-1 | NA | TGCAGCGTTGAAGCCACCCTTAGCGGGCACGACCAAGAGACCCAGTACTTC | CSVEATLSGHDQETQYF
NA | TRBJ2-7 | TRBV7-5 | NA | TGTGCCAGAAGCTCGGTACAGGGGAGGCCAGCCGGGTACGAGCAGTACTTC | CARSSVQGRPAGYEQYF
TRBD2 | TRBJ2-3 | TRBV29-1 | NA | TGCAGCGTTGAGCGTAGCGGGACGGGCACAGATACGCAGTATTTT | CSVERSGTGTDTQYF
NA | TRBJ2-7 | TRBV7-2 | NA | TGTGCCAGCAGCCCCCGGGCGGACATCTACGAGCAGTACTTC | CASSPRADIYEQYF
TRBD2 | TRBJ2-3 | TRBV28 | NA | TGTGCCAGCAGGTCACTAGCGGAGCCCACAGATACGCAGTATTTT | CASRSLAEPTDTQYF
NA | TRBJ2-1 | TRBV30 | NA | TGTGCCTGGAGAACCCCGAGGACTATAAACAATGAGCAGTTCTTC | CAWRTPRTINNEQFF
TRBD1 | TRBJ2-7 | TRBV28 | NA | TGTGCCAGCAGTCAGAGACAGGGGGTAATCTACGAGCAGTACTTC | CASSQRQGVIYEQYF
TRBD2 | TRBJ2-1 | TRBV5-1 | NA | TGCGCCAGCAGCTCACTAGCGGGAGACAGTGAGCAGTTCTTC | CASSSLAGDSEQFF
NA | TRBJ2-1 | TRBV5-1 | NA | TGCGCCAGCAGCTTGGCCGTGAGAATGGCGGGCAATGAGCAGTTCTTC | CASSLAVRMAGNEQFF